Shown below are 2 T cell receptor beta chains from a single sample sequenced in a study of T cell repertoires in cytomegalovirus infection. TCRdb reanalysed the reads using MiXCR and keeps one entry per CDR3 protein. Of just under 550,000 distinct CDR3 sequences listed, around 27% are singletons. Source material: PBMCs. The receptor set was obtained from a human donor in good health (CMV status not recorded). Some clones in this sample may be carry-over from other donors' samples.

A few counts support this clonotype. CDR3 region: CAITEDRTGNTIYF. CDR3 nucleotide sequence: TGTGCCATCACCGAGGACAGAACTGGAAACACCATATATTTT. This chain connects TRBV10-3 to TRBJ1-3; a possible D gene is TRBD1 (6 bases). CDR3 size: 14 residues. Germline values: CDR1 ENHRY, CDR2 SYGVKD. Trimming cost V 7 bases and J 2 bases, with 12 bases left between them.

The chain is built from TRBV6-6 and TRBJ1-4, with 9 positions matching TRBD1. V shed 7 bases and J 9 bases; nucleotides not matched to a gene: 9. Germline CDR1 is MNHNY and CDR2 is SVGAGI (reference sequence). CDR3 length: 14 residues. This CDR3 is CASTDQGQGKKLFF. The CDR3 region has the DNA TGTGCCAGCACCGACCAGGGACAGGGTAAAAAACTGTTTTTT.